This T cell receptor beta chain emerged from a study of shared clonotypes between healthy human individuals. Method: immunoSEQ multiplex PCR; TCRdb's copy keeps in-frame clones and lacks some. The data show about 2.4 million clones, 90% to 95% seen once. Germline lookup yields CDR1 MNHNS and CDR2 SASEGT. Trimming took 2 bases from V and 1 from J; bases not matched to a gene: 5. The CDR3 sequence is 16 residues long. Only Caucasian adults living in Nashville, Tennessee made up the donor group. The source material was naive CD4+ T cells sorted from blood. The sample's subset: CD45RA+ positively selected. This TCR derives from a man younger than 30 in good health. The chain carries TRBV6-1 and TRBJ2-7; 10 bases match TRBD1. CDR3 sequence reads: CASSETGTGASYEQYF. The CDR3 region has the DNA TGTGCCAGCAGTGAAACCGGGACAGGGGCATCCTACGAGCAGTACTTC.